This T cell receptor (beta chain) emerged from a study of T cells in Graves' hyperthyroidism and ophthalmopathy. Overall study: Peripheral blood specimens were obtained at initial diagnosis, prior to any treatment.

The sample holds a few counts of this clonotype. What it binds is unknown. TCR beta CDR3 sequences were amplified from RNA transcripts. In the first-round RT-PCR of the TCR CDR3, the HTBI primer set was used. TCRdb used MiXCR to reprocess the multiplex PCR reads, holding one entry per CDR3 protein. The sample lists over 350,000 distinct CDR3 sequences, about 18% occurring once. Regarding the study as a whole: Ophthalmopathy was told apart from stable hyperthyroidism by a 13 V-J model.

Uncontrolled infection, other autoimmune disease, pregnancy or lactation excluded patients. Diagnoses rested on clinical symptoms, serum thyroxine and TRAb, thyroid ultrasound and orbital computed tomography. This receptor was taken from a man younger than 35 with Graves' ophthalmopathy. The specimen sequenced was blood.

In nucleotides, the CDR3 is TGTGCCAGCAGTGTATCCGGGACTTCTAACACCGGGGAGCTGTTTTTT. It yields the protein CASSVSGTSNTGELFF. This chain uses TRBV25-1 with TRBJ2-2, with D possibly being TRBD2 (6 bases). Germline V lookup: CDR1 MGHDK, CDR2 SYGVNS. The length of the CDR3 is 16 residues. V was pared by 4 bases and J by 2 bases, with 14 bases between.